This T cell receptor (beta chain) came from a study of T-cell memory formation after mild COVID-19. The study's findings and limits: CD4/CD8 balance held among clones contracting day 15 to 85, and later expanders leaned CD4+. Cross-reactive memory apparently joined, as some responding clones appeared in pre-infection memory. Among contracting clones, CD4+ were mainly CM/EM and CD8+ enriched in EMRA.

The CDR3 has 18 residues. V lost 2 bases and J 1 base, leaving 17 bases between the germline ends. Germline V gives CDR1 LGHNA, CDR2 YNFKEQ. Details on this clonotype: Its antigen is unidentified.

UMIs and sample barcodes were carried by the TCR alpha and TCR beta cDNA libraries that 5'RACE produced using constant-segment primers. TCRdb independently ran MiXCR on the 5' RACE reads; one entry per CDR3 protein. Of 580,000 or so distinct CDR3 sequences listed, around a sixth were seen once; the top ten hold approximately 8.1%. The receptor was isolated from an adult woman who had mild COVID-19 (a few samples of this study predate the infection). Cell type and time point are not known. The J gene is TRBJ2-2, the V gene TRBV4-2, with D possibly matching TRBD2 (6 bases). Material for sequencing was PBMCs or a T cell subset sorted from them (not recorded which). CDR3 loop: CASSQPLKGSGNTGELFF. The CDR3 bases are TGTGCCAGCAGCCAACCACTTAAGGGTAGCGGGAACACCGGGGAGCTGTTTTTT.